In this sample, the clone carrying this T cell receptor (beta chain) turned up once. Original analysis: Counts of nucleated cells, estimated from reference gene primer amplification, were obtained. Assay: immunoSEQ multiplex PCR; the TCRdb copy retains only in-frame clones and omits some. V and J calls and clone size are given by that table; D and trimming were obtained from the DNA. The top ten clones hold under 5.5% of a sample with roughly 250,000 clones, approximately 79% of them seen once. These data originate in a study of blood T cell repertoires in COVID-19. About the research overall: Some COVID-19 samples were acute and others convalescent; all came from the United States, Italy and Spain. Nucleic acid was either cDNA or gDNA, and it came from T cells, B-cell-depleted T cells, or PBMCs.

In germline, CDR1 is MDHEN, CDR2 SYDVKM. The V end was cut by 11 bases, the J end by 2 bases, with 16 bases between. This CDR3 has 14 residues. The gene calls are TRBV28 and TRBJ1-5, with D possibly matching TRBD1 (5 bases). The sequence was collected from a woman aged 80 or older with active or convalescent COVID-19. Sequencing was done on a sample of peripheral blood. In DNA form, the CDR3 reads TGTGCCCTTGGGGCGGGGATAGGCAATCAGCCCCAGCATTTT. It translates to CALGAGIGNQPQHF.